These 25 T cell receptor beta chains were all obtained from the same sample, sequenced in a study of control samples from healthy donors and cancer patients. TCRdb's table, derived via immunoSEQ multiplex PCR, lists solely in-frame clones and lacks some. This sample carries roughly 170,000 clones, 94% of them seen once, and the ten largest clones take 1.1% to 1.5%. Sequencing was done on a sample of blood. These receptor sequences come from a woman younger than 35 in good health.

This rearrangement joins TRBV5-1 to TRBJ2-3, with TRBD2 identical over 9 bases. The J segment lost 2 bases and the V segment lost 3 bases, leaving 19 bases of the junction unmatched. This CDR3 has 20 amino acids. Germline V gene lookup returns CDR1 SGHRS and CDR2 YFSETQ. The DNA for the CDR3 is TGCGCCAGCAGCTCGGGCCTCGGGGCGGGAGGGCCCAAAGCCACAGATACGCAGTATTTT. Encoded protein: CASSSGLGAGGPKATDTQYF.

V gene TRBV5-4 combines with J gene TRBJ1-2, with TRBD1 as a possible D gene (5 bases). Per germline, CDR1 SGHNT and CDR2 YYREEE (reference sequence). Trimming stripped 4 bases from V and 1 base from J, with 14 bases between. This CDR3 is built from 15 residues. The chain's CDR3 is CASSVRDGLNYGYTF. The CDR3 DNA sequence: TGTGCCAGCAGCGTCCGGGACGGCCTTAACTATGGCTACACCTTC.

The J gene is TRBJ1-5, the V gene TRBV6-5; the D gene is possibly TRBD1 (5 bases). Trimming stripped 6 bases from V and 1 base from J, with 13 bases between. CDR1 MNHEY and CDR2 SVGAGI come from the germline V gene. CDR3 length: 15 residues. The CDR3 is CASSRSDRSNQPQHF. CDR3 nucleotides: TGTGCCAGCAGCCGATCTGACAGAAGCAATCAGCCCCAGCATTTT.

The chain uses TRBV7-2 and TRBJ2-6, with no clear D. Trimming removed 2 bases from V and 2 bases from J, with 10 bases in between. Germline lookup yields CDR1 SGHTA and CDR2 FQGNSA. This CDR3 spans 16 amino acids. CDR3 sequence: CASSLKGSAGANVLTF. For the CDR3, the DNA is TGTGCCAGCAGCTTAAAGGGTTCGGCTGGGGCCAACGTCCTGACTTTC.

The chain carries TRBV5-1 and TRBJ1-2; possible D gene TRBD1, 6 bases. The V end lost 3 bases, the J end lost 6 bases, and 27 bases lay between the germline ends. The CDR3 extends over 18 amino acids. The germline CDR1 and CDR2 sequences are SGHRS and YFSETQ. CDR3: CASSYQPGEDPEGHGYTF. In nucleotides, the CDR3 is TGCGCCAGCAGCTACCAACCAGGGGAAGACCCCGAAGGCCATGGCTACACCTTC.

The J gene is TRBJ2-2, the V gene TRBV29-1, with a possible D match to TRBD2 (6 bases). The germline gives CDR1 SQVTM, CDR2 ANQGSEA. V was shortened by 4 bases and J by 3 bases, with 15 bases between the two germline ends. The CDR3 length is 15 residues. For the CDR3, the DNA is TGCAGCGTTGCGGGCAGCGGAGGGGACACCGGGGAGCTGTTTTTT. Its protein product is CSVAGSGGDTGELFF.

The chain joins TRBV2 to TRBJ1-2; no clear D gene. This CDR3 contains 13 residues. Germline-derived CDR1 and CDR2 are SNHLY and FYNNEI. Trimming pared 8 bases from V and 1 base from J, leaving 11 bases between. The CDR3: CASRQQRNYGYTF. Here the CDR3 DNA reads TGTGCCAGCCGGCAGCAACGTAACTATGGCTACACCTTC.

The genes are TRBV7-9 and TRBJ2-7; no clear D. V was cut by 4 bases and J by 0 bases, with 13 bases left in between. Germline CDR1 and CDR2: SEHNR and FQNEAQ (reference sequence). CDR3 length: 15 residues. The CDR3 DNA is TGTGCCAGCAGCTCCCGGACGGAGAACTCCTACGAGCAGTACTTC. It is translated as CASSSRTENSYEQYF.

The chain has TRBV10-3 and TRBJ1-2; 7 bases fit TRBD1. Germline CDR1 is ENHRY and CDR2 is SYGVKD. The ends lost 10 bases at V and 0 bases at J; junction bases unmatched: 11. The CDR3 sequence is 15 residues long. The CDR3 sequence: CATLFDRASNYGYTF. CDR3 DNA sequence: TGTGCCACCCTTTTTGACAGGGCCTCTAACTATGGCTACACCTTC.

This chain links TRBV12-3 or TRBV12-4 with TRBJ2-1, with D hard to call. V gave up 5 bases and J gave up 5 bases, with 4 bases separating them. This CDR3 comprises 11 residues. The CDR3 DNA sequence: TGTGCCAGCAGTCAAAACAATGAGCAGTTCTTC. This encodes CASSQNNEQFF.

As regards this clone: A read error may account for a junction end that differs from germline. This chain connects TRBV24-1 to TRBJ2-7, with a possible D match to TRBD1 (5 bases). CDR3 length: 11 residues. CDR1 and CDR2 from the germline V gene are KGHDR and SFDVKD. The CDR3 nucleotides are TGTGCCACCAGTGATAGGGGTTCAAGGAACTTC. Amino acid sequence: CATSDRGSRNF.

V usage is TRBV10-3 and J usage is TRBJ1-1; the D is unclear. CDR3 size: 13 residues. Trimming took 8 bases from V and 3 from J, leaving 13 bases between them. Per germline, CDR1 ENHRY and CDR2 SYGVKD. In DNA, the CDR3 is TGTGCCATCGTGGGGAGCGGAGACACTGAAGCTTTCTTT. Protein: CAIVGSGDTEAFF.

The V call is TRBV7-2, the J call TRBJ1-1; no reliable D call. V was clipped by 1 base and J by 1 base, with 13 bases between them. Germline values: CDR1 SGHTA, CDR2 FQGNSA. CDR3 size: 16 residues. The CDR3 is CASSLGGQIANTEAFF. CDR3 DNA: TGTGCCAGCAGCTTAGGGGGTCAGATCGCGAACACTGAAGCTTTCTTT.

This clone was seen once. The V and J genes are TRBV28 and TRBJ1-1, with TRBD1 matching over 12 bases. After removal of 5 bases from V and 3 bases from J, the junction contained 4 bases not matched to a gene. This CDR3 has 15 amino acids. Germline values: CDR1 MDHEN, CDR2 SYDVKM. The CDR3 is CASSGTGGADTEAFF. CDR3 nucleotides: TGTGCCAGCAGTGGGACAGGGGGCGCGGACACTGAAGCTTTCTTT.

The chain employs TRBV5-1 and TRBJ2-7; D perhaps matches TRBD2 (5 bases). The V and J ends lost 5 bases and 0 bases respectively, with 9 bases between them. Germline-derived CDR1 and CDR2 are SGHRS and YFSETQ. CDR3 size: 13 residues. CDR3 sequence (DNA): TGCGCCAGCAGGCGGACTGACTCCTACGAGCAGTACTTC. This encodes CASRRTDSYEQYF.

This chain connects TRBV11-3 to TRBJ2-7; the D gene is possibly TRBD1 (5 bases). Germline V gene sequence: CDR1 SGHNT, CDR2 YENEEA. Trimming cost V 5 bases and J 7 bases, with 24 bases left between them. The CDR3 totals 16 residues. The CDR3 DNA reads TGTGCCAGCAGCCAAAGGTTGTCTGGGGCGTTTAAGGAGCAGTACTTC. Its translation is CASSQRLSGAFKEQYF.

V usage is TRBV7-2 and J usage is TRBJ2-2; 8 bases align to TRBD2. CDR3 size: 17 residues. Trimming removed 2 bases from V and 0 bases from J; junction bases left unmatched: 5. The germline V gene encodes CDR1 SGHTA and CDR2 FQGNSA. CDR3 sequence: CASSLQLAAANTGELFF. The CDR3 DNA reads as TGTGCCAGCAGCTTACAACTAGCGGCCGCGAACACCGGGGAGCTGTTTTTT.

J is TRBJ2-2 and V is TRBV6-5, with D possibly being TRBD1 (5 bases). The V gene's germline CDR1 is MNHEY and CDR2 SVGAGI. The ends were cut back, 8 bases at V and 7 bases at J, with 20 bases in the middle. The length of the CDR3 is 15 residues. The CDR3 sequence is CASQKKGIGVGELFF. The CDR3 DNA is TGTGCCAGCCAGAAGAAAGGGATAGGGGTCGGGGAGCTGTTTTTT.

The chain employs TRBV19 and TRBJ2-1; D ambiguous. Germline V CDR1 and CDR2: LNHDA, SQIVND (reference sequence). The CDR3 contains 13 residues. V gave up 3 bases and J gave up 4 bases, with 7 bases separating them. CDR3 nucleotides: TGTGCCAGTAGTATGTACAGATACAATGAGCAGTTCTTC. The encoded protein is CASSMYRYNEQFF.

The rearrangement links TRBV19 to TRBJ2-3; D may be TRBD2 (5 bases). The CDR3 sequence is 14 residues long. Germline loops: CDR1 LNHDA, CDR2 SQIVND (reference sequence). The V and J ends lost 0 bases and 4 bases respectively, with 8 bases between them. The CDR3 nucleotides are TGTGCCAGTAGTATAGATCCCGGGGCAGATACGCAGTATTTT. Amino acids: CASSIDPGADTQYF. The full variable domain, completed using reference TRBV19 and TRBJ2-3, is DGGITQSPKYLFRKEGQNVTLSCEQNLNHDAMYWYRQDPGQGLRLIYYSQIVNDFQKGDIAEGYSVSREKKESFPLTVTSAQKNPTAFYLCASSIDPGADTQYFGPGTRLTVL.

V gene TRBV12-3 or TRBV12-4 combines with J gene TRBJ2-7; no definite D call. The CDR3 covers 11 residues. Trimming removed 6 bases from V and 7 bases from J, with 10 bases in between. CDR3 sequence (DNA): TGTGCCAGCAGGAAAAGACAAGAGCAGTACTTC. Its protein product is CASRKRQEQYF.

This chain connects TRBV6-2 or TRBV6-3 to TRBJ1-1, with D maybe TRBD1 (5 bases). The CDR3 spans 13 residues. Deletions cut 6 bases from V and 4 bases from J, with 12 bases between. CDR1 and CDR2 from the germline V gene are MNHEY and SVGEGT. The CDR3, as DNA: TGTGCCAGCAGCAACCAGGGTGGCACTGAAGCTTTCTTT. Amino acid sequence: CASSNQGGTEAFF.

This rearrangement joins TRBV7-8 to TRBJ1-4, with no clear D. V was trimmed by 3 bases and J by 6 bases, leaving 11 bases between them. CDR3 size: 14 residues. Per the germline V gene, CDR1 is SGHVS and CDR2 is FQNEAQ. CDR3: CASSFFGSDEKLFF. DNA of the CDR3: TGTGCCAGCAGCTTCTTTGGGAGCGATGAAAAACTGTTTTTT.

The chain joins TRBV7-2 to TRBJ2-5, with D perhaps TRBD2 (6 bases). V was pared by 5 bases and J by 8 bases, with 15 bases between. CDR1 SGHTA and CDR2 FQGNSA come from the germline V gene. This CDR3 comprises 13 residues. CDR3 protein: CASSGGAPATQYF. For the CDR3, the DNA is TGTGCCAGCAGCGGCGGGGCTCCTGCCACCCAGTACTTC.

The V and J genes are TRBV5-1 and TRBJ1-1; no reliable D call. The CDR3 has 14 residues. Germline V gives CDR1 SGHRS, CDR2 YFSETQ. V was pared by 1 base and J by 1 base, with 8 bases between. The CDR3 loop reads CASSLSRSNTEAFF. CDR3 nucleotide sequence: TGCGCCAGCAGCTTGAGCAGATCGAACACTGAAGCTTTCTTT.